The 26 T cell receptor beta chains below were found in one sample sequenced in a study of early T cells in non-severe SARS-CoV-2 infection. MiXCR, run by TCRdb on the 5' RACE reads, gives a single entry per CDR3 protein. The sample carries under 85,000 distinct CDR3 sequences, roughly 13% recorded once. The sequencing sample was made of whole blood. The receptors derive from an adult who was a healthcare worker with PCR-confirmed SARS-CoV-2 infection or an uninfected control (not recorded which).

This chain uses TRBV29-1 with TRBJ2-1; D is uncertain. The CDR3 has 13 amino acids. V was trimmed by 4 bases and J by 0 bases, leaving 7 bases between them. Germline V lookup: CDR1 SQVTM, CDR2 ANQGSEA. The CDR3 loop is CSVVRSSYNEQFF. CDR3 coding DNA: TGCAGCGTTGTGAGGAGCTCCTACAATGAGCAGTTCTTC.

This clonotype was observed a few times. CDR3 bases: TGCGCCACCCTGGGGGGGGACCCCATCCCCTACGAGCAGTACTTC. This translates into CATLGGDPIPYEQYF. This chain links TRBV4-1 with TRBJ2-7; 7 bases match TRBD2. Germline V CDR1 and CDR2: MGHRA, YSYEKL. Trimming at V came to 10 bases and at J to 2 bases, leaving 14 bases not matched to a gene. There are 15 residues in the CDR3.

This chain joins TRBV13 and TRBJ2-4; the D call may be TRBD1 or TRBD2 (5 bases each). Trimming left V 5 bases short and J 0 bases short, with 11 bases between. Germline lookup yields CDR1 PRHDT and CDR2 FYEKMQ (reference sequence). The CDR3 runs to 15 residues. The CDR3 spells CASSIRDGAKNIQYF. The CDR3, as DNA: TGTGCCAGCAGCATCAGGGACGGAGCCAAAAACATTCAGTACTTC.

This sequence joins TRBV29-1 and TRBJ2-7; perhaps D is TRBD1 or TRBD2 (5 bases each). CDR1 is SQVTM, CDR2 ANQGSEA, per germline. Trimming removed 3 bases from V and 2 bases from J, with 11 bases in between. CDR3 size: 13 residues. Here the CDR3 DNA reads TGCAGCGTTGATGGTCAGGGACCCTACGAGCAGTACTTC. Protein: CSVDGQGPYEQYF.

The genes are TRBV27 and TRBJ2-1; 8 bases agree with TRBD2. Per germline, CDR1 MNHEY and CDR2 SMNVEV (reference sequence). With V trimmed by 5 bases and J by 4 bases, 10 bases remained unmatched. The CDR3 is 16 residues long. The CDR3 region is CASSPPGRAIYNEQFF. For the CDR3, the DNA is TGTGCCAGCAGTCCACCCGGGAGGGCGATATACAATGAGCAGTTCTTC.

The rearrangement joins TRBV5-1 to TRBJ2-7; D is undetermined. With 1 base removed from V and 8 bases from J, the gap between germline ends came to 16 bases. The CDR3 totals 14 residues. CDR1 is SGHRS and CDR2 is YFSETQ in the germline V gene. The CDR3 reads CASSLPEPPTKQYF. In DNA form, the CDR3 reads TGCGCCAGCAGCTTGCCAGAGCCACCTACGAAGCAGTACTTC.

This chain connects TRBV7-9 to TRBJ2-1, with D unresolved. The CDR3 sequence is 15 residues long. Germline CDR1 is SEHNR and CDR2 is FQNEAQ (reference sequence). The germline V and J ends were trimmed by 1 base and 2 bases, with 9 bases remaining between them. CDR3 amino acids: CASSLGGLPYNEQFF. The CDR3 region has the DNA TGTGCCAGCAGCTTAGGAGGTCTTCCCTACAATGAGCAGTTCTTC.

The chain carries TRBV7-2 and TRBJ2-5, with 8 bases matching TRBD2. Germline CDR1 is SGHTA and CDR2 is FQGNSA. This CDR3 comprises 15 residues. Losses at the gene ends were 5 bases for V and 4 bases for J; bases not matched to a gene: 9. The CDR3 loop reads CASSPGGPKRETQYF. Here the CDR3 DNA reads TGTGCCAGCAGCCCGGGGGGGCCGAAACGAGAGACCCAGTACTTC.

This clonotype occurred a few times. The chain joins TRBV7-8 to TRBJ2-7; 7 nucleotides agree with TRBD1. The CDR3 covers 16 residues. V lost 0 bases to trimming and J lost 1 base; unmatched junction nucleotides: 6. Germline values: CDR1 SGHVS, CDR2 FQNEAQ. As DNA, the CDR3 is TGTGCCAGCAGCTTAGCGGGACAGTTTCCGTCCTACGAGCAGTACTTC. Amino acid sequence: CASSLAGQFPSYEQYF.

The rearrangement uses TRBV5-5 and TRBJ2-5; TRBD1 is a possible D gene (6 bases). V was cut by 4 bases and J by 3 bases, with 22 bases left in between. The CDR3 has 17 residues. Germline CDR1 is SGHKS and CDR2 is YYEKEE (reference sequence). CDR3 sequence reads: CASSPDTGSRMEETQYF. As DNA, the CDR3 is TGTGCCAGCAGCCCAGATACAGGGTCTAGGATGGAAGAGACCCAGTACTTC.

This chain links TRBV6-5 with TRBJ2-3, with 15 bases matching TRBD2. Per the germline V gene, CDR1 is MNHEY and CDR2 is SVGAGI. CDR3 size: 17 residues. V lost 6 bases to trimming and J lost 5 bases; unmatched junction nucleotides: 9. CDR3 loop: CASSRRTSGGVEDTQYF. The CDR3 DNA reads TGTGCCAGCAGCCGAAGGACTAGCGGGGGGGTAGAAGATACGCAGTATTTT.

Remarks on this clonotype: At one of its ends the junction is not consistent with the germline gene, which may arise from a read error. V gene TRBV7-6 combines with J gene TRBJ2-6, with TRBD1 identical over 10 bases. The CDR3 contains 17 residues. Germline CDR1 and CDR2: SGHVS and FNYEAQ. DNA of the CDR3: TGTGTCAGCAGCTTCGGACAGGGGGTATCTGGGGCCAACGTCCTGACTTTC. Amino acid sequence: CVSSFGQGVSGANVLTF. Based on the CDR3 plus reference TRBV7-6 and TRBJ2-6, the full variable domain is GAGVSQSPRYKVTKRGQDVALRCDPISGHVSLYWYRQALGQGPEFLTYFNYEAQQDKSGLPNDRFSAERPEGSISTLTIQRTEQRDSAMYRCVSSFGQGVSGANVLTFGAGSRLTVL.

This clonotype came up a few times. The J gene is TRBJ1-1, the V gene TRBV7-3, with 7 nucleotides matching TRBD1. The CDR3 extends over 14 amino acids. Germline CDR1 SGHTA, CDR2 FQGTGA. V lost 3 bases to trimming and J lost 0 bases; unmatched junction nucleotides: 1. CDR3 region: CASSLTGMNTEAFF. DNA of the CDR3: TGTGCCAGCAGCTTGACAGGGATGAACACTGAAGCTTTCTTT.

This clonotype was observed a few times. The chain carries TRBV6-6 and TRBJ1-5; D call uncertain. Germline lookup yields CDR1 MNHNY and CDR2 SVGAGI (reference sequence). CDR3 size: 14 residues. V was pared by 7 bases and J by 4 bases, with 14 bases between. CDR3 residues: CASTVRGSNQPQHF. The CDR3 DNA reads TGTGCCAGCACCGTTCGAGGCAGTAATCAGCCCCAGCATTTT.

Only a few counts were recorded for this clonotype. DNA of the CDR3: TGCAGCGTGTGGAGCAATGGATGGGAGACCCAGTACTTC. Translating it yields CSVWSNGWETQYF. V is TRBV29-1 and J is TRBJ2-5; D gene ambiguous. The CDR3 contains 13 residues. V was cut by 6 bases and J by 5 bases, with 16 bases left in between. The germline gives CDR1 SQVTM, CDR2 ANQGSEA.

The chain is built from TRBV10-3 and TRBJ1-1, with D possibly being TRBD1 (5 bases). Germline assignment: CDR1 ENHRY and CDR2 SYGVKD. The CDR3 totals 15 residues. Trimming took off 0 bases at V and 4 bases at J, with 12 bases between the two ends. The CDR3 coding sequence is TGTGCCATCAGTGAGTCGGGTACGGGGGGCACTGAAGCTTTCTTT. It translates to CAISESGTGGTEAFF.

This clonotype has ten or more counts. This sequence joins TRBV5-5 and TRBJ2-7, with 8 bases matching TRBD1. V dropped 0 bases and J dropped 6; count of bases not matched to a gene: 11. Germline CDR1 SGHKS, CDR2 YYEKEE (reference sequence). The CDR3 spans 16 residues. CDR3 residues: CASSLGEGQGSSEQYF. CDR3 nucleotide sequence: TGTGCCAGCAGCTTGGGTGAAGGACAGGGATCTTCCGAGCAGTACTTC.

The sample holds a few counts of this clonotype. This chain links TRBV6-2 or TRBV6-3 with TRBJ2-1; TRBD2 agrees at 10 bases. There are 15 residues in the CDR3. The germline V gene encodes CDR1 MNHEY and CDR2 SVGEGT. J gave up 6 bases and V 5 bases, and 7 bases lay outside the gene matches. The CDR3 DNA is TGTGCCAGCAGTCGAAGCGGGGGGGCTTCCAATGAGCAGTTCTTC. Its protein is CASSRSGGASNEQFF.

This clonotype turned up a few times. The chain couples TRBV7-2 to TRBJ1-6; D gene ambiguous. The germline V and J ends were trimmed by 1 base and 14 bases, with 12 bases remaining between them. There are 13 residues in the CDR3. Germline CDR1 SGHTA, CDR2 FQGNSA. CDR3 DNA: TGTGCCAGCAGCTTAGGTGGGAGAAGAGCCCTCCACTTT. Protein product: CASSLGGRRALHF.

Only a few counts were recorded for this clonotype. V and J are TRBV19 and TRBJ1-2, with 9 bases fitting TRBD1. CDR1 LNHDA and CDR2 SQIVND come from the germline V gene (reference sequence). This CDR3 comprises 14 residues. Trimming at V came to 5 bases and at J to 6 bases, leaving 7 bases not matched to a gene. The CDR3 here is CASSPGGQGDGYTF. CDR3 sequence (DNA): TGTGCCAGTAGTCCGGGGGGACAGGGAGATGGCTACACCTTC.

This clonotype was counted many times. The rearrangement joins TRBV12-3 or TRBV12-4 to TRBJ2-5, with D perhaps TRBD1 or TRBD2 (7 bases each). Trimming removed 7 bases from V and 5 bases from J, with 14 bases in between. This CDR3 has 13 amino acids. The CDR3 DNA reads TGTGCCAGCATGCCGGGGGGACAGGAGACCCAGTACTTC. Its protein product is CASMPGGQETQYF.

This clonotype has at least ten counts. This chain links TRBV7-9 with TRBJ2-3, with 10 bases that match TRBD2. The V gene end was trimmed by 5 bases and the J gene end by 6 bases; junction bases not matched to a gene: 11. This CDR3 contains 16 residues. The V gene's germline CDR1 is SEHNR and CDR2 FQNEAQ (reference sequence). The DNA for the CDR3 is TGTGCCAGCAGCCCCCGGGGTAGCGGGGGGTCGGATACGCAGTATTTT. This gives the protein CASSPRGSGGSDTQYF.

This clonotype was recorded a few times. The CDR3 nucleotides read TGTGCCAGCAGCCCCCCAAGGACCATGAACACTGAAGCTTTCTTT. Its translation is CASSPPRTMNTEAFF. The V and J genes are TRBV5-6 and TRBJ1-1; D remains ambiguous. The CDR3 spans 15 residues. Germline V gives CDR1 SGHDT, CDR2 YYEEEE. Trimming stripped 4 bases from V and 0 bases from J, with 13 bases between.

This clonotype was picked up many times. The chain links TRBV11-2 to TRBJ1-1; no clear D gene. CDR1 is SGHAT, CDR2 FQNNGV, per germline. V gave up 0 bases and J gave up 5 bases, with 13 bases separating them. CDR3 size: 15 residues. CDR3 residues: CASSLDLTWDTEAFF. The CDR3 DNA reads as TGTGCCAGCAGCTTAGACCTGACCTGGGATACTGAAGCTTTCTTT.

This clonotype was counted many times. The chain combines TRBV29-1 with TRBJ2-1; unclear D gene. V lost 4 bases and J 7 bases, leaving 5 bases between the germline ends. This CDR3 has 10 residues. The germline V gene encodes CDR1 SQVTM and CDR2 ANQGSEA. The CDR3 here is CSVGYNEQFF. CDR3 DNA: TGCAGCGTTGGGTATAATGAGCAGTTCTTC.

This clonotype has a count of ten or more. This chain joins TRBV28 and TRBJ2-7, with unresolved D. This CDR3 has 11 residues. Germline CDR1 and CDR2: MDHEN and SYDVKM. The V end was cut by 6 bases, the J end by 1 base, with 4 bases between. Written as DNA, the CDR3 is TGTGCCAGCAGGCTGTCCTACGAGCAGTACTTC. Its protein is CASRLSYEQYF. Combining the CDR3 with reference TRBV28 and TRBJ2-7 gives the whole variable domain DVKVTQSSRYLVKRTGEKVFLECVQDMDHENMFWYRQDPGLGLRLIYFSYDVKMKEKGDIPEGYSVSREKKERFSLILESASTNQTSMYLCASRLSYEQYFGPGTRLTVT.